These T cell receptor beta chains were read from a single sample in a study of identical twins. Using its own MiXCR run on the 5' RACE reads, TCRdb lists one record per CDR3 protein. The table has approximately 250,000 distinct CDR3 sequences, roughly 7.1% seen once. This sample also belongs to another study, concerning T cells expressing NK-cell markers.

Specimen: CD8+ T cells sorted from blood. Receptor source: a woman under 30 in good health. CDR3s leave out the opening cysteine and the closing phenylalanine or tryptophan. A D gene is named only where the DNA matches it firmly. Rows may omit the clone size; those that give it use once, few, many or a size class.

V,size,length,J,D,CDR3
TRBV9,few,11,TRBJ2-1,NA,ASSVGTSNEQF
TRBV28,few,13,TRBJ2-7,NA,ASSGGRGLLNKQY
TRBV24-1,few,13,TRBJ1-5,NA,ATRGGQLSNQPQH
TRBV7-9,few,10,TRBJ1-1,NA,ASSLDNSEAF
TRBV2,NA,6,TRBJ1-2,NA,ASSQGD
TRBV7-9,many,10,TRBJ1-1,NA,ASSQGNTEAF
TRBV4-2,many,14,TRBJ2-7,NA,ASSPEGWGSVSEQY
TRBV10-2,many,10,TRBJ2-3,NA,ASSDLTDTQY
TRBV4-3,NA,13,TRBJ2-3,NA,ASSQAPRSTDTQY
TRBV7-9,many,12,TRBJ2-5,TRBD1,ASSLRQGQETQY
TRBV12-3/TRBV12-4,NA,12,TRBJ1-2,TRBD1,ASSFGQGLYGYT
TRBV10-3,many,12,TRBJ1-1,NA,AIRGNSANAGAF
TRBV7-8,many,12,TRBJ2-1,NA,ASSPTSFGGEQF
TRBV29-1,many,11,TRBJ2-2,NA,SVSGSNTGELF
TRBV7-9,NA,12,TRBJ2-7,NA,ASSLQGITYEQY
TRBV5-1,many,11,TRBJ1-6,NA,ASKKDDDSPLH
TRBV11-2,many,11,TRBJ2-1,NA,ASKPPAESEQF
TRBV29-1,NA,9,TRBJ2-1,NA,SLWTDNEQF
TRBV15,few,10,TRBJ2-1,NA,ATIGGANEQF
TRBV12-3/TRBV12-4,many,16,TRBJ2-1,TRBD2,ASTPGGTSAGIYNEQF
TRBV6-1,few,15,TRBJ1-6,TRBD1,ASSLTGEKTYNSPLH
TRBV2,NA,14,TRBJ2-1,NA,ASSEARGGTGNEQF
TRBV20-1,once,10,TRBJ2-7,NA,SARAGTYEQY
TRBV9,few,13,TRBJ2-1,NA,ASSVFPGEGYEQF
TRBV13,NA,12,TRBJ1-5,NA,ASSRGGSNQPRH
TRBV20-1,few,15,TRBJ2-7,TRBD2,SARGLTSGGVEYEQY
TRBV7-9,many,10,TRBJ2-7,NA,ASSLDSGEQY
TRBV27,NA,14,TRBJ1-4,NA,ASSLAPVATNEKLF
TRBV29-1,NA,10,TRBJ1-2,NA,SARTAYYSYT
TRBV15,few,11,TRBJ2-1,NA,ATEGTAPNEQF
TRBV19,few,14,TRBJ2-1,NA,ASSWDSLSSYNEQF
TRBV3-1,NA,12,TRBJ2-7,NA,ASSRLTGEGEQY
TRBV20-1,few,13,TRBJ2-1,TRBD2,SADPTSGAYNEQF
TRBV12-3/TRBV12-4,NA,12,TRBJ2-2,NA,ASSSPGGGGELF
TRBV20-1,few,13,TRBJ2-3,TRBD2,SARDLAGGTDTQY
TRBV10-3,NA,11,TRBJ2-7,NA,AISEQQTYEQY
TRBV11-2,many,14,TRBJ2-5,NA,ASSYREGAIQETQY
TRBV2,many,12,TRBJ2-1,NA,ASSAIRSYNEQF
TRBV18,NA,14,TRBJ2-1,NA,ASSPPFPSSYNEQF
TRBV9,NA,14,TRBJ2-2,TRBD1,ASSPPGQGLTGELF
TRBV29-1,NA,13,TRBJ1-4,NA,SDGRAGFTNEKLF
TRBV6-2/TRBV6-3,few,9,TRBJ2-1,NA,ASSALGEQF
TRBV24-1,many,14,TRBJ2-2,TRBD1,ATSDRDSKNTGELF
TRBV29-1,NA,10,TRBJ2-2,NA,SVDPNTGELF
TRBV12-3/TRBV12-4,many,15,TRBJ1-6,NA,ASSQGIGSSYNSPLH
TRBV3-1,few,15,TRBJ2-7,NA,ASSQDHAGGVDYEQY
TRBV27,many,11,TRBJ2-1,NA,ASSLGGINEQF
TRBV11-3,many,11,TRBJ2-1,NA,ASSTTLRFEQF
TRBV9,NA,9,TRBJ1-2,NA,ASSLAGGYT
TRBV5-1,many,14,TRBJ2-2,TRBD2,ASSFRTSSGTGELF
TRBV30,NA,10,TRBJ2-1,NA,AWRNEINEQF
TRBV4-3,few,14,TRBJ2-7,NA,ASSQLPGPSSYEQY
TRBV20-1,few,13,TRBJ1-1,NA,SAVVLGDRNTEAF
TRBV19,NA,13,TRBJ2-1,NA,ASSISVRSGHEQF